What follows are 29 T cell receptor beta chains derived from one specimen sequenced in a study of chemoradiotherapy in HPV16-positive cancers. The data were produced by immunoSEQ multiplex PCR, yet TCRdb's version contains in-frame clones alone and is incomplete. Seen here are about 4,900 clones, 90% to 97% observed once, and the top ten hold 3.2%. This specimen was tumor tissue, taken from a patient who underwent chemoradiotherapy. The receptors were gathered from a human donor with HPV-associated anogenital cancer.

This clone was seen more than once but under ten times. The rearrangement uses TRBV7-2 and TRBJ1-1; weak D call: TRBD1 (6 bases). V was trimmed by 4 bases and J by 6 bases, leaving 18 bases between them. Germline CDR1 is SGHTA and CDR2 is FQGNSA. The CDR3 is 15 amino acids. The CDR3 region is CASSSDRQYRAEAFF. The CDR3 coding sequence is TGTGCCAGCAGCTCGGACCGACAGTACAGGGCTGAAGCTTTCTTT.

CDR3 DNA sequence: TGTGCCAGCAGTGAGAGGACAGGGAAAGGCTACACCTTC. It codes for CASSERTGKGYTF. The rearrangement uses TRBV6-1 and TRBJ1-2; 8 positions agree with TRBD1. Unmatched junction bases numbered 5, after V lost 3 bases and J lost 8 bases. Germline values: CDR1 MNHNS, CDR2 SASEGT. The CDR3 extends over 13 amino acids.

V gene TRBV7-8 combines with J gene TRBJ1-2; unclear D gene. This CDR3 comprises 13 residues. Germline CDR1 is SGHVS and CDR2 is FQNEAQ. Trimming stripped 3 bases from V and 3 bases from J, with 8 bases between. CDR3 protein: CASSFDTDYGYTF. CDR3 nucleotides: TGTGCCAGCAGCTTCGACACGGACTATGGCTACACCTTC.

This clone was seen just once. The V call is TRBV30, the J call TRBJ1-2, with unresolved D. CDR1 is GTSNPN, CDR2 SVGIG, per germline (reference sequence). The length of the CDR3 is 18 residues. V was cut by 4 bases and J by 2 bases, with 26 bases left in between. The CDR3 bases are TGTGCCTGGATTCGAATGCTCCTTGGAGTTCCGGAGAACTATGGCTACACCTTC. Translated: CAWIRMLLGVPENYGYTF.

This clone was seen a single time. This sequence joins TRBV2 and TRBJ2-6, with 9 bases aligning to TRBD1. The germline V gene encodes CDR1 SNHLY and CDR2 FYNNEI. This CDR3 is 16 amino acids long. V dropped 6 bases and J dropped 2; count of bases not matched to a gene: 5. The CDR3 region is CASRKTGGAGANVLTF. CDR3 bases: TGTGCCAGCAGGAAAACAGGGGGCGCTGGGGCCAACGTCCTGACTTTC.

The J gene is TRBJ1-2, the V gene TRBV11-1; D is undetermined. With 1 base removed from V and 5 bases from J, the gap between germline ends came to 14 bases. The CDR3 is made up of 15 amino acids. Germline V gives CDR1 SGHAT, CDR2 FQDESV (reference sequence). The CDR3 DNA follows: TGTGCCAGCAGCTTAGGGTTTGGGCGGGGTTATGGCTACACCTTC. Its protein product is CASSLGFGRGYGYTF.

CDR3 bases: TGTGCCTGGAGTGAGGGGAACACTGAAGCTTTCTTT. It codes for CAWSEGNTEAFF. The chain is built from TRBV30 and TRBJ1-1; D gene uncertain. The ends were cut back, 1 base at V and 1 base at J, with 4 bases in the middle. The germline V gene encodes CDR1 GTSNPN and CDR2 SVGIG (reference sequence). This CDR3 spans 12 amino acids.

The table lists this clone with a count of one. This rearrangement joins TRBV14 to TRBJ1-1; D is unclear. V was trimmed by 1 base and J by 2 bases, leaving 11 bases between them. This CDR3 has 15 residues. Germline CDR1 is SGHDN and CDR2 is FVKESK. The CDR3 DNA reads TGTGCCAGCAGCCAAGTTGAGAACATAAACACTGAAGCTTTCTTT. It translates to CASSQVENINTEAFF.

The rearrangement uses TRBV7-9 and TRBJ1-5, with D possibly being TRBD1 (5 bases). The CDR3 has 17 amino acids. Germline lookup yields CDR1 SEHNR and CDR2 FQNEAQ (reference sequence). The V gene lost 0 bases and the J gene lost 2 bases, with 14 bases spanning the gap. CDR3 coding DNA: TGTGCCAGCAGCTTAGCCATGGGGCCCCAGGGCAATCAGCCCCAGCATTTT. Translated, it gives CASSLAMGPQGNQPQHF.

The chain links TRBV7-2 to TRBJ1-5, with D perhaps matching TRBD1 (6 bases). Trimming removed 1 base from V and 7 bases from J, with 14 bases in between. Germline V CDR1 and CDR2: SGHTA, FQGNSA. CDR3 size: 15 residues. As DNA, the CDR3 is TGTGCCAGCAGCTTAGGGTCATCCACAGGGCAGCCCCAGCATTTT. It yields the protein CASSLGSSTGQPQHF.

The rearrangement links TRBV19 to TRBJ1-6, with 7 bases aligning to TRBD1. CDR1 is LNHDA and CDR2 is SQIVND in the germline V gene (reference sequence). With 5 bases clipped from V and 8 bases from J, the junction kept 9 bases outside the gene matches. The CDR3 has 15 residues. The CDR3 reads CASSLTGAADSPLHF. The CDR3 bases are TGTGCCAGTAGTTTAACAGGGGCCGCCGATTCACCCCTCCACTTT. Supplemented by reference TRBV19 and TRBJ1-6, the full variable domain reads DGGITQSPKYLFRKEGQNVTLSCEQNLNHDAMYWYRQDPGQGLRLIYYSQIVNDFQKGDIAEGYSVSREKKESFPLTVTSAQKNPTAFYLCASSLTGAADSPLHFGNGTRLTVT.

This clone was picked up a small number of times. CDR3 region: CASSLLTGELFF. CDR3 DNA: TGTGCCAGCAGCTTACTCACCGGGGAGCTGTTTTTT. The rearrangement joins TRBV11-2 to TRBJ2-2, with no clear D. This CDR3 is 12 amino acids long. Germline-derived CDR1 and CDR2 are SGHAT and FQNNGV. Trimming cost V 2 bases and J 4 bases, with 2 bases left between them.

This CDR3 reads CSVLWTSGPLRGTDTQYF. The CDR3, as DNA: TGCAGCGTGCTGTGGACTAGCGGGCCCCTTCGGGGCACAGATACGCAGTATTTT. The chain combines TRBV29-1 with TRBJ2-3; 11 positions agree with TRBD2. V shed 6 bases and J 1 base; nucleotides not matched to a gene: 15. Germline assignment: CDR1 SQVTM and CDR2 ANQGSEA. CDR3 size: 18 residues.

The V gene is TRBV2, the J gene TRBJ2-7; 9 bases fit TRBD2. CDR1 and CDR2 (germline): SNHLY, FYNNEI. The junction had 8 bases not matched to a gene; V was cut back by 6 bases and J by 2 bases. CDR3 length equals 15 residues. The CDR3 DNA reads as TGTGCCAGCAGGGAACTAGCGGGTTACGCCTACGAGCAGTACTTC. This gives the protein CASRELAGYAYEQYF.

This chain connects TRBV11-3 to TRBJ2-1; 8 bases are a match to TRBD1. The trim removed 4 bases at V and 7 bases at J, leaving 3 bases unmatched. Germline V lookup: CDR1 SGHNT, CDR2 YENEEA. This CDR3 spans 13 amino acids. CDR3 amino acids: CASSYGQGNEQFF. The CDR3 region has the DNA TGTGCCAGCAGCTATGGACAGGGAAATGAGCAGTTCTTC.

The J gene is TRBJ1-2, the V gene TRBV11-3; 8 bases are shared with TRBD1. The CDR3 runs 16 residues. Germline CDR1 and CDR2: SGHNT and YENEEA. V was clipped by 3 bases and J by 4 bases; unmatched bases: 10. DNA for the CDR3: TGTGCCAGCAGCTTTGGGAGACAGGGGACTTCCTATGGCTACACCTTC. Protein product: CASSFGRQGTSYGYTF.

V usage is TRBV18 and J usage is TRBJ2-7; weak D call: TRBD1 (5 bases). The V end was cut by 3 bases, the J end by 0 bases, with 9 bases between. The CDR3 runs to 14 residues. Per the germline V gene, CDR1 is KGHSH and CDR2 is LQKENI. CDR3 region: CASSPQGVSYEQYF. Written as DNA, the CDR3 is TGTGCCAGCTCACCCCAGGGCGTCTCCTACGAGCAGTACTTC.

CDR3 protein: CASSLTGNEQYF. The CDR3 DNA sequence: TGCGCCAGCAGCTTAACAGGGAACGAGCAGTACTTC. The V gene is TRBV5-1, the J gene TRBJ2-7; tentatively, D is TRBD1 (6 bases). Trimming shortened V by 2 bases and J by 5 bases, and 8 bases separated the two germline ends. The CDR3 is 12 residues long. The V gene's germline CDR1 is SGHRS and CDR2 YFSETQ. Looking up the rest from reference TRBV5-1 and TRBJ2-7 gives the full variable domain: KAGVTQTPRYLIKTRGQQVTLSCSPISGHRSVSWYQQTPGQGLQFLFEYFSETQRNKGNFPGRFSGRQFSNSRSEMNVSTLELGDSALYLCASSLTGNEQYFGPGTRLTVT.

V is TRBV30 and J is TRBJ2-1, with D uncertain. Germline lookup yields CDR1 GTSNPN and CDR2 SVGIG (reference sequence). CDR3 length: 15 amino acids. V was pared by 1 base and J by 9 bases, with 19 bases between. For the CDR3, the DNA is TGTGCCTGGAGTGCCAAACGGCTGGGTAAGGGTGAGCAGTTCTTC. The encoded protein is CAWSAKRLGKGEQFF.

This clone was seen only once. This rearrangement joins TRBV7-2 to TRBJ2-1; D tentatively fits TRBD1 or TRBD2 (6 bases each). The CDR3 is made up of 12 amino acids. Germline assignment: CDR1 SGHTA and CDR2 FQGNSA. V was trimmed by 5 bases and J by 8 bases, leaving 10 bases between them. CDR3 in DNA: TGTGCCAGCAGCGGAAGGGGGGATGAGCAGTTCTTC. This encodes CASSGRGDEQFF.

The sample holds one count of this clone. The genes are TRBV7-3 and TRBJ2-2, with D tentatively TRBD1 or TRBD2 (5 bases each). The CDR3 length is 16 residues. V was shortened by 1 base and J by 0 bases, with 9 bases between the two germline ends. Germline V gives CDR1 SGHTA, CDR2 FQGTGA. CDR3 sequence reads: CASSLRGTANTGELFF. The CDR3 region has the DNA TGTGCCAGCAGCTTAAGAGGGACGGCGAACACCGGGGAGCTGTTTTTT.

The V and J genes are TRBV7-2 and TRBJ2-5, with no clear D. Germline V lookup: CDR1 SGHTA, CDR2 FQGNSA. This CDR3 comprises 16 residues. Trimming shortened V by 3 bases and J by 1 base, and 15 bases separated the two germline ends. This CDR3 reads CASSFVLVNSQETQYF. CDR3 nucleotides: TGTGCCAGCAGCTTCGTGTTAGTTAACTCCCAAGAGACCCAGTACTTC. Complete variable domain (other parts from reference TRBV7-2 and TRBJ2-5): GAGVSQSPSNKVTEKGKDVELRCDPISGHTALYWYRQSLGQGLEFLIYFQGNSAPDKSGLPSDRFSAERTGGSVSTLTIQRTQQEDSAVYLCASSFVLVNSQETQYFGPGTRLLVL.

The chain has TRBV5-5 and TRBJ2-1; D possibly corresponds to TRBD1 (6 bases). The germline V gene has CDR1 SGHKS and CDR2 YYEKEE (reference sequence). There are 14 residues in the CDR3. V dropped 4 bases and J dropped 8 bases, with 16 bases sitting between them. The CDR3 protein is CASSHYRAKDEQFF. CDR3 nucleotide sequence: TGTGCCAGCAGCCACTACAGGGCTAAGGATGAGCAGTTCTTC. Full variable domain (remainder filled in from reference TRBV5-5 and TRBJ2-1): DAGVTQSPTHLIKTRGQQVTLRCSPISGHKSVSWYQQVLGQGPQFIFQYYEKEERGRGNFPDRFSARQFPNYSSELNVNALLLGDSALYLCASSHYRAKDEQFFGPGTRLTVL.

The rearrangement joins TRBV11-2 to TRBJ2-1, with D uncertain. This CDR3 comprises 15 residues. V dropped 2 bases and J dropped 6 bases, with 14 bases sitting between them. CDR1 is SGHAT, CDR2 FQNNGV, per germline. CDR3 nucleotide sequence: TGTGCCAGCAGCTTATTTAAACAAGCGCGCAATGAGCAGTTCTTC. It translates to CASSLFKQARNEQFF.

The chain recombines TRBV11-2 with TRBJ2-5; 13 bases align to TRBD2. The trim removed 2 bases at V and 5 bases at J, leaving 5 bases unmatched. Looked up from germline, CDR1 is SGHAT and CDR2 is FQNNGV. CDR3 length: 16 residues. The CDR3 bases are TGTGCCAGCAGCTTAACCGGACTAGCGGGAGCGGAGACCCAGTACTTC. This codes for CASSLTGLAGAETQYF.

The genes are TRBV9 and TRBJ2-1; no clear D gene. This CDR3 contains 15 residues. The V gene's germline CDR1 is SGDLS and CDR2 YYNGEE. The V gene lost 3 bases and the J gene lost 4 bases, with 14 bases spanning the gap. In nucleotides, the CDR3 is TGTGCCAGCAGCGAAGGTCGCGAGTATTACAATGAGCAGTTCTTC. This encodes CASSEGREYYNEQFF. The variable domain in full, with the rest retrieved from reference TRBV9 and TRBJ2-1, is DSGVTQTPKHLITATGQRVTLRCSPRSGDLSVYWYQQSLDQGLQFLIQYYNGEERAKGNILERFSAQQFPDLHSELNLSSLELGDSALYFCASSEGREYYNEQFFGPGTRLTVL.

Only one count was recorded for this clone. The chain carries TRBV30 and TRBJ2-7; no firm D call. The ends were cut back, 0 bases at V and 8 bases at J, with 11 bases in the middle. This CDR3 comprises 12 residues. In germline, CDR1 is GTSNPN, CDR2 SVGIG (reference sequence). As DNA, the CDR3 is TGTGCCTGGAGTGTTCGGGTAGGACAGCAGTACTTC. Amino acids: CAWSVRVGQQYF.

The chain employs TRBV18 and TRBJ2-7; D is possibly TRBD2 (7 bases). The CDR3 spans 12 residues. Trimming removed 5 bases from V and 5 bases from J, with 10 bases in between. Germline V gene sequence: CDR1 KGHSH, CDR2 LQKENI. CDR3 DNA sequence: TGTGCCAGCTCAAGGGGGGGGGACGAGCAGTACTTC. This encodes CASSRGGDEQYF. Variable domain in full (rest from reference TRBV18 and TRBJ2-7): NAGVMQNPRHLVRRRGQEARLRCSPMKGHSHVYWYRQLPEEGLKFMVYLQKENIIDESGMPKERFSAEFPKEGPSILRIQQVVRGDSAAYFCASSRGGDEQYFGPGTRLTVT.

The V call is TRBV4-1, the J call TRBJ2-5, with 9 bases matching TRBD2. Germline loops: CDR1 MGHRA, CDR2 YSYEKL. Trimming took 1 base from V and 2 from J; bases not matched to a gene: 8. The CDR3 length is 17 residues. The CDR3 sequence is CASSQGAGGSQQETQYF. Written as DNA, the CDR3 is TGCGCCAGCAGCCAAGGGGCGGGGGGGTCTCAACAAGAGACCCAGTACTTC.